The rows below give T cell receptor beta chains drawn from one sample of a study of cytomegalovirus exposure and HLA in healthy donors. TCRdb's copy holds only in-frame clones and misses some; the assay was immunoSEQ multiplex PCR. Of 240,000 or so clones listed, approximately 82% are singletons. Sequenced material: PBMCs. All receptors come from a woman aged 60-75 years in good health and CMV-seropositive. Each CDR3 is given with its conserved first and last residue. D genes are given only for firm matches. Clone sizes are given selectively: once, few, many, or a class where the clone is expanded.

J,D,size,V,DNA,CDR3
TRBJ2-2,-,-,TRBV27,TGTGCCAGCAGTGGGGCAGGGGTGGGCACCGGGGAGCTGTTTTTT,CASSGAGVGTGELFF
TRBJ2-5,TRBD2,-,TRBV4-1,TGCGCCAGCAGCCAAGGGGCAATACTTAGCGGGAGTGTCCAAGAGACCCAGTACTTC,CASSQGAILSGSVQETQYF
TRBJ2-1,-,-,TRBV9,TGTGCCAGCAGCGTAGAAGGAGGATGGTCCTACAATGAGCAGTTCTTC,CASSVEGGWSYNEQFF
TRBJ1-4,-,-,TRBV15,TGTGCCACCAGCAGAGCCCGGAGTAATGAAAAACTGTTTTTT,CATSRARSNEKLFF
TRBJ2-2,-,-,TRBV4-2,TGTGCCAGCAGCCAAGATTCAGGGTTCATGCCCGGGGAGCTGTTTTTT,CASSQDSGFMPGELFF
TRBJ2-2,-,-,TRBV18,TGTGCCAGCTCACCGGGGGGAACCGGGGAGCTGTTTTTT,CASSPGGTGELFF
TRBJ2-2,-,few,TRBV29-1,TGCAGCGTGCGAACGATTATGACCGGGGAGCTGTTTTTT,CSVRTIMTGELFF
TRBJ1-4,-,-,TRBV9,TGTGCCAGCAGCGTTGACAGTCGGGCTGAAAAACTGTTTTTT,CASSVDSRAEKLFF
TRBJ2-1,-,-,TRBV7-9,TGTGCCAGCAGCTCGGACCGGGACTACAATGAGCAGTTCTTC,CASSSDRDYNEQFF
TRBJ2-7,-,few,TRBV6-1,TGTGCCAGCAGCCCATTGGCGGGCGAGCAGTACTTC,CASSPLAGEQYF
TRBJ2-3,-,-,TRBV19,TGTGCCAGTAGTATTTATAGCACCGGTAACACAGATACGCAGTATTTT,CASSIYSTGNTDTQYF
TRBJ2-7,-,-,TRBV6-6,TGTGCCAGCAGTATGGGGGACTGGCCCGGGGGCGAGCAGTACTTC,CASSMGDWPGGEQYF
TRBJ2-7,-,-,TRBV5-4,TGTGCCAGCAGCTCCCAGCCGGACAGCTCCTACGAGCAGTACTTC,CASSSQPDSSYEQYF
TRBJ2-1,TRBD1,-,TRBV6-5,TGTGCCAGCAGTACGGGACAGGGGGCGTACAATGAGCAGTTCTTC,CASSTGQGAYNEQFF
TRBJ1-5,-,-,TRBV2,TGTGCCAGCTGGGGGGGCGGTAATCAGCCCCAGCATTTT,CASWGGGNQPQHF